Following are 3 T cell receptor beta chains from one sample sequenced in a study of shared clonotypes between healthy human individuals. Using immunoSEQ multiplex PCR, the repertoire was profiled, and TCRdb retains in-frame clones only, with some absent. The data contain approximately 500,000 clones, around 73% of them singletons. Sequenced sample: PBMCs. These receptors originate from a woman between 40 and 50 years old in good health. Some clones in this sample may be carry-over from other donors' samples.

The CDR3 DNA is TGTGCCAGTAGTATAGAGCGGTCTGGGGCCAACGTCCTGACTTTC. This translates into CASSIERSGANVLTF. The chain joins TRBV19 to TRBJ2-6, with D unclear. The germline V gene encodes CDR1 LNHDA and CDR2 SQIVND (reference sequence). Trimming stripped 0 bases from V and 1 base from J, with 4 bases between. The CDR3 loop spans 15 amino acids.

The CDR3 sequence: CASSPDVSTDTQYF. CDR3 in DNA: TGTGCCAGCAGCCCTGACGTTAGCACAGATACGCAGTATTTT. This chain links TRBV4-2 with TRBJ2-3; D unclear. CDR1 LGHNA and CDR2 YNFKEQ come from the germline V gene. The V end was cut by 4 bases, the J end by 0 bases, with 8 bases between. The CDR3 has 14 residues.

This clone was recorded once. The rearrangement uses TRBV19 and TRBJ2-3, with D perhaps matching TRBD2 (6 bases). From germline, CDR1 is LNHDA and CDR2 SQIVND (reference sequence). Between the trimmed V and J ends, which lost 3 bases and 6 bases, there was a span of 13 bases. The CDR3 runs to 14 residues. For the CDR3, the DNA is TGTGCCAGTAGTATCATCGGACTATCCGATACGCAGTATTTT. Its protein is CASSIIGLSDTQYF.